The source of this T cell receptor (beta chain) is a study of blood T cell repertoires in COVID-19. Across the study: The analysed material was cDNA or gDNA that came from T cells, B-cell-depleted T cells, or PBMCs.

Measured with immunoSEQ multiplex PCR; TCRdb has only the in-frame clones, and not every one. The data show some 150,000 clones, 81% seen once. This clone was seen only once. The sequence came from a human donor with acute or convalescent COVID-19. The donor label of this sample is uncertain. The sequenced sample was peripheral blood.

Here the CDR3 DNA reads TGTGCCAGCAGCTACGCGTTTTCTGCGGGCACAGATACGCAGTATTTT. As protein: CASSYAFSAGTDTQYF. The V gene is TRBV5-4, the J gene TRBJ2-3; D unresolved. Germline loops: CDR1 SGHNT, CDR2 YYREEE (reference sequence). The germline V and J ends were trimmed by 3 bases and 1 base, with 15 bases remaining between them. The CDR3 has 16 residues.